This T cell receptor beta chain was identified during a study of T cell responses to AZD1222 COVID-19 vaccine. Assay used: immunoSEQ multiplex PCR; TCRdb lists only in-frame clones, some missing. Here the sample spans some 84,000 clones, 80% to 90% being singletons. Germline CDR1 and CDR2: MNHEY and SMNVEV (reference sequence). The V end was cut by 6 bases, the J end by 7 bases, with 10 bases between. CDR3 size: 12 residues. This chain connects TRBV27 to TRBJ2-1; D gene ambiguous. This clonotype originated in an adult who received the AZD1222 COVID-19 vaccine. The material sequenced was peripheral blood, taken 28 days after the second AZD1222 dose. The DNA for the CDR3 is TGTGCCAGCAGAACCATTAGGAATGAGCAGTTCTTC. Amino acid sequence: CASRTIRNEQFF.